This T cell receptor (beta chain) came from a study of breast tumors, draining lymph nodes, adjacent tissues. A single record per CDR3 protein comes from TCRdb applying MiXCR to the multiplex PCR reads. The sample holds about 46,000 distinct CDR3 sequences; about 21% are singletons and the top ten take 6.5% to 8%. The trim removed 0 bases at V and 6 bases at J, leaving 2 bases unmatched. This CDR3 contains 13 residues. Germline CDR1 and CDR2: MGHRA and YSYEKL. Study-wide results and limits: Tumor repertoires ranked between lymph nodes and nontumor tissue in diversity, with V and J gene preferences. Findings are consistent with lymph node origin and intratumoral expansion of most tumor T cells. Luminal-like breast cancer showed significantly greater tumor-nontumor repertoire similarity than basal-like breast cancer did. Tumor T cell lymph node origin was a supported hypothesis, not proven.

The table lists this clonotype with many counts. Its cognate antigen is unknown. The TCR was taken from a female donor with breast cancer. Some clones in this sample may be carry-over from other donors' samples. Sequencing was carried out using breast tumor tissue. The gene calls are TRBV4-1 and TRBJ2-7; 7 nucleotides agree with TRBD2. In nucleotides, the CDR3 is TGCGCCAGCAGCCAAGAGGGGGGGGGCGAGCAGTACTTC. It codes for CASSQEGGGEQYF.